This T cell receptor (beta chain) was documented in a study of graft-versus-host responses after intestinal transplantation (dated by TCRdb to the early 2020s). For context, the study as a whole: The transplants that recipients received were multivisceral, liver-intestinal, or isolated intestinal. Every recipient was given anti-thymocyte globulin induction, followed by about 3 years of maintenance tacrolimus and steroids. Bulk TCR-beta CDR3 sequencing was used to track graft-versus-host and host-versus-graft alloreactive T cell clones in the graft, circulation and bone marrow after intestinal transplantation. To identify alloreactive clones, pre-transplant mixed lymphocyte reaction products were sequenced and then compared with unstimulated pre-transplant donor and recipient T cells. The cohort enrolled about two dozen intestinal transplant recipients, one of whom was a retransplant, and a few patients without pretransplant specimens were excluded. Donor T cell macrochimerism was defined as a peak of at least 4% donor T cells among recipient peripheral blood mononuclear cells. Rather than going through the commercial service, samples from three later patients were sequenced in-house on an Illumina MiSeq and processed with MiXCR. Summary of the overall study and its limitations: Early after transplant, declines in HvG clones were associated with peak levels of circulating GvH clones. Patients with donor T cell macrochimerism had high GvH to HvG T cell clonal ratios in their allografts. Conclusions were limited by the relatively low number and heterogeneity of intestinal transplant patients. GvH clones were detected in recipient bone marrow, and some of these GvH clones were observed earlier in ileal mucosa or blood, consistent with an intestinal mucosal origin.

Library method: the immunoSEQ multiplex PCR assay. For most patients, genomic DNA was isolated using the Qiagen DNeasy Blood and Tissue Kit and was shipped frozen to Adaptive Biotechnologies for TCR sequencing. For most patients, high-throughput TCR-beta CDR3 sequencing of genomic DNA was performed by Adaptive Biotechnologies. The original pipeline was this. Adaptive's ImmunoSEQ software was the source of the TCR sequencing data for 15 to 20 patients, while three other patients were processed with MiXCR and VDJtools. CD4 versus CD8 sorting errors were corrected by removing sequences found in both subsets at a frequency ratio below 5:1. Because the origin of CDR3 nucleotide sequences shared between donor and recipient could not be assigned, those sequences were removed. To be classed as alloreactive, a clone needed at least 2-fold expansion over unstimulated cells and a minimum CFSE-low frequency of 0.002% (template counts) or 0.001% (read counts). Clones detected in sequenced pre-transplant spleen, lymph node, or MLR CFSE-low populations of the donor or recipient were defined as mappable. Cumulative frequency of alloreactive clones was calculated as a percentage of all sequences weighted by copy number. Here the immuneACCESS table is served through TCRdb, limited to in-frame sequences with V and J called. Missing clones are a known gap in these copies; in checked studies unresolved V genes cover under half, and the rest lacks a known reason. V and J calls and clone size come straight from that table; D and trimming were deduced from the DNA. This sample has about 100,000 clones in its table, and roughly 89% of those were observed once. Of the sample, approximately 0.76% falls within the top ten clones.

Looking up the germline V gene (reference sequence) yields CDR1 LNHDA and CDR2 SQIVND. From cysteine to phenylalanine, the CDR3 is 14 amino acids long. Of all the DNA, just the CDR3 is kept, 42 bases in frame from base 1. V and J are truncated by 4 bases and 6 bases respectively, leaving an intervening sequence of 14 bases. The time point label, as the study defines it: cells obtained before transplantation from donor or recipient. CD3+CD4+ and CD3+CD8+ populations were FACS-sorted from unstimulated pre-transplant donor and recipient cells taken from spleen or lymph nodes. Comment on this clone: Its antigen target is currently unknown. There are no base qualities to consult, and no much larger clone falls within one base.

The TCR comes from a human donor who was the organ donor for an intestinal transplant. The input for sequencing was unstimulated CD4+ T cells sorted from spleen or lymph node cells, taken before transplant. In this chain, TRBV19 is recombined with TRBJ2-3, with TRBD1 as a weak D call on 6 bases. The CDR3 amino acid sequence is: CASSKTGRSDTQYF. The DNA sequence reads TGTGCCAGTAGTAAAACAGGGAGATCGGATACGCAGTATTTT.